This TCR beta chain derives from a study of T cells after yellow fever vaccination. Using its own MiXCR run on the 5' RACE reads, TCRdb lists one record per CDR3 protein. The table shows 250,000 or so distinct CDR3 sequences, with over 3% occurring only once. Study-level results: Post-booster repertoires again held most primary-vaccination clones (roughly 95% CD4, about 88% CD8). Repertoires obtained by FACS sorting could include abundant clonotypes that entered as contaminants from the bulk population.

This clonotype came up many times. What it binds is unknown. This clonotype was sampled from a man in his late teens or twenties who received the YFV17D yellow fever vaccine. Sequencing was performed on PBMCs, taken 15 days after the yellow fever booster vaccination.

CDR3 bases: TGTGCCAGCAGTTTAGCCGGGACAGGGTTTTCACCCCTCCACTTT. Protein sequence: CASSLAGTGFSPLHF. The chain has TRBV27 and TRBJ1-6; 9 nucleotides align to TRBD1. The CDR3 has 15 residues. Germline CDR1 is MNHEY and CDR2 is SMNVEV (reference sequence). J was trimmed by 9 bases and V by 2 bases; bases with no gene match: 5.